One T cell receptor (beta chain) is described in this entry. Repertoires were generated with immunoSEQ multiplex PCR, while TCRdb's copy carries only in-frame clones and drops some. The data show tens of thousands of clones, 75% to 90% seen once. This entry comes from a study of blood T cell repertoires in COVID-19. Study in general: Researchers got acute and convalescent COVID-19 samples from the United States, Italy and Spain.

The CDR3 has 15 residues. The germline V gene encodes CDR1 SGHDT and CDR2 YYEEEE. Trimming took 1 base from V and 1 from J, leaving 11 bases between them. The chain recombines TRBV5-6 with TRBJ2-5; a weak D match, TRBD2 (6 bases). The sample comprised peripheral blood. The sequence was obtained from a man older than 75 with active or convalescent COVID-19. The CDR3 here is CASSLRLAPQETQYF. The CDR3 coding sequence is TGTGCCAGCAGCTTGCGCCTAGCGCCCCAAGAGACCCAGTACTTC.